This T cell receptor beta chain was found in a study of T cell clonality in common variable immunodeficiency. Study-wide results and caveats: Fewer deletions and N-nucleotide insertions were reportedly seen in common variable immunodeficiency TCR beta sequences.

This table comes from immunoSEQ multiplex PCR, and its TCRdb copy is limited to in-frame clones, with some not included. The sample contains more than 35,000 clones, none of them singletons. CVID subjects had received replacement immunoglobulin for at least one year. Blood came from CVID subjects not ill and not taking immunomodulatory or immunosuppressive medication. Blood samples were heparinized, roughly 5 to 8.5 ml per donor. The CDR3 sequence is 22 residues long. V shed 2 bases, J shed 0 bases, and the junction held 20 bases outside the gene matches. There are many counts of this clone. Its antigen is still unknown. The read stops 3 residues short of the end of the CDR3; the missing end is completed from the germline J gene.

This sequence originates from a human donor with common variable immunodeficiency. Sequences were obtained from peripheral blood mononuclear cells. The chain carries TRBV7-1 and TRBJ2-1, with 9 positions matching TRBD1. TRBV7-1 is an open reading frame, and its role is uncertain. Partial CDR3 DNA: TGTGCCAGCAGCTCACCGGTCAACCCCGGGACAGGGATTTCCTACTCCTACAATGAG. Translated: CASSSPVNPGTGISYSYNE. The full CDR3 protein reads CASSSPVNPGTGISYSYNEQFF.